The rows below give T cell receptor beta chains drawn from one sample of a study of blood T cells in healthy people across ages. Each CDR3 protein gets one entry after TCRdb re-called the 5' RACE reads with MiXCR. The sample lists hundreds of thousands of distinct CDR3 sequences, around 30% seen once, with around 16% in the top ten. Material for sequencing was blood. These receptors were collected from a woman of 80 years or more in good health. The CDR3 runs from the conserved cysteine through the conserved F or W. D genes are given only for firm matches. Only some rows state a clone size, as once, few, many or a class for expanded clones.

size,D,V,J,CDR3,DNA
many,-,TRBV29-1,TRBJ2-1,CSVIEYNEQFF,TGCAGCGTTATTGAATACAATGAGCAGTTCTTC
many,-,TRBV7-8,TRBJ2-1,CASSIRGRSYNEQFF,TGTGCCAGCAGCATACGGGGGAGGTCCTACAATGAGCAGTTCTTC
-,-,TRBV19,TRBJ2-5,CASSLKADQETQYF,TGTGCCAGTAGTTTAAAGGCGGACCAAGAGACCCAGTACTTC
few,TRBD1,TRBV7-2,TRBJ2-5,CASSLATGTPRETQYF,TGTGCCAGCAGCTTAGCGACAGGGACGCCGAGGGAGACCCAGTACTTC
few,-,TRBV3-1,TRBJ1-1,CASSQGGGRFTEAFF,TGTGCCAGCAGCCAAGGTGGGGGACGGTTCACTGAAGCTTTCTTT
-,TRBD2,TRBV7-2,TRBJ2-7,CASSFRTSGGGSTYEQYF,TGTGCCAGCAGCTTCAGGACTAGCGGGGGCGGTAGTACCTACGAGCAGTACTTC
-,-,TRBV6-2/TRBV6-3,TRBJ2-3,CASSYGGLEDTQYF,TGTGCCAGCAGTTACGGGGGTTTGGAGGATACGCAGTATTTT
once,-,TRBV9,TRBJ2-2,CASSVGSGNTGELFF,TGTGCCAGCAGCGTCGGCAGTGGGAACACCGGGGAGCTGTTTTTT
many,-,TRBV4-3,TRBJ1-5,CASSQDRRQPQHF,TGCGCCAGCAGCCAAGATAGACGTCAGCCCCAGCATTTT
many,-,TRBV6-1,TRBJ2-6,CASSKQSSGANVLTF,TGTGCCAGCAGTAAACAGTCCTCTGGGGCCAACGTCCTGACTTTC
-,-,TRBV7-3,TRBJ1-6,CASSSAGTPRASYNSPLHF,TGTGCCAGCAGCTCCGCCGGGACCCCGAGGGCCTCCTATAATTCACCCCTCCACTTT
-,-,TRBV5-1,TRBJ2-1,CASCYQEGTLNEQFF,TGTGCCAGCTGCTATCAGGAGGGGACGTTGAATGAGCAGTTCTTC
many,-,TRBV7-9,TRBJ1-1,CASSTERANTEAFF,TGTGCCAGCAGCACCGAAAGGGCGAACACTGAAGCTTTCTTT
many,-,TRBV4-2,TRBJ1-5,CASSQGQGEMPQHF,TGTGCCAGCAGCCAGGGCCAGGGAGAGATGCCCCAGCATTTT
-,TRBD2,TRBV5-6,TRBJ2-1,CASSWVVPRLAGDYNERFF,TGTGCCAGCAGCTGGGTTGTTCCCCGACTAGCGGGGGATTACAATGAGCGGTTCTTC
few,-,TRBV20-1,TRBJ2-4,CSATQGQLAKNIQYF,TGCAGTGCTACCCAAGGACAGTTAGCCAAAAACATTCAGTACTTC
few,TRBD1,TRBV12-3/TRBV12-4,TRBJ1-6,CASSVGGTGRSPLHF,TGTGCCAGCAGTGTGGGTGGGACAGGGCGGTCACCCCTCCACTTT
many,-,TRBV13,TRBJ2-7,CASSLGAGTGREQYF,TGTGCCAGCAGCTTAGGCGCGGGGACTGGACGGGAGCAGTACTTC
many,TRBD2,TRBV20-1,TRBJ2-5,CSAILSSGGAETQYF,TGCAGTGCTATTCTGTCCAGCGGGGGGGCAGAGACCCAGTACTTC
few,-,TRBV2,TRBJ1-6,CASSELSSYNSPLHF,TGTGCCAGCAGTGAACTCAGCTCCTATAATTCACCCCTCCACTTT
few,-,TRBV5-1,TRBJ2-6,CASSHEQGTLSGANVRTF,TGCGCCAGCAGCCATGAACAGGGAACCCTATCTGGGGCCAACGTCCGGACTTTC
many,-,TRBV6-1,TRBJ2-4,CASSESLARANIQYF,TGTGCCAGCAGTGAAAGTCTGGCAAGGGCTAACATTCAGTACTTC
few,-,TRBV7-9,TRBJ1-1,CASSSRPGGDTEAFF,TGTGCCAGCAGCTCCCGCCCCGGGGGGGACACTGAAGCTTTCTTT